This TCR beta chain appears in the sequencing data of a study of T cell changes during pregnancy in multiple sclerosis. The CDR3 consists of 13 residues. The V gene end was trimmed by 5 bases and the J gene end by 2 bases; junction bases not matched to a gene: 3. Per germline, CDR1 SNHLY and CDR2 FYNNEI. Measured with immunoSEQ multiplex PCR; TCRdb has only the in-frame clones, and not every one. The table lists approximately 23,000 clones, 90% to 95% of them singletons. This clonotype originated in a female donor in good health, enrolled as a control in a pregnancy study. The chain employs TRBV2 and TRBJ2-7; TRBD2 agrees at 7 bases. This specimen consisted of CD4+ T cells from peripheral blood mononuclear cells, obtained after pregnancy. CDR3 in amino acids: CASSTSDTYEQYF. The CDR3 nucleotides read TGTGCCAGCAGTACTAGCGACACCTACGAGCAGTACTTC.